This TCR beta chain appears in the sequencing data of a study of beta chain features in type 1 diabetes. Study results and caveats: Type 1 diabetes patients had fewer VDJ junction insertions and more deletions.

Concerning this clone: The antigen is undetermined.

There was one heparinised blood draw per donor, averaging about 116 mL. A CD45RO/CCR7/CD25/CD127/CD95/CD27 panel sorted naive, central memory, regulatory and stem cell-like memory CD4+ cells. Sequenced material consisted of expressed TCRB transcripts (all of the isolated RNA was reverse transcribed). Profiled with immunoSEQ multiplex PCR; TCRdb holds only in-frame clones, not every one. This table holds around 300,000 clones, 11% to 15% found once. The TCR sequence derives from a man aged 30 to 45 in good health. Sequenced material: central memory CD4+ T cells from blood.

CDR3 amino acids: CASRQDSSRANEKLFF. The CDR3 nucleotides are TGTGCCAGCAGACAGGACAGCTCCCGGGCTAATGAAAAACTGTTTTTT. This chain joins TRBV6-6 and TRBJ1-4; perhaps TRBD1 as D (6 bases). Germline V gene data show CDR1 as MNHNY and CDR2 as SVGAGI (reference sequence). Trimming removed 6 bases from V and 3 bases from J, with 17 bases in between. The CDR3 is 16 amino acids.